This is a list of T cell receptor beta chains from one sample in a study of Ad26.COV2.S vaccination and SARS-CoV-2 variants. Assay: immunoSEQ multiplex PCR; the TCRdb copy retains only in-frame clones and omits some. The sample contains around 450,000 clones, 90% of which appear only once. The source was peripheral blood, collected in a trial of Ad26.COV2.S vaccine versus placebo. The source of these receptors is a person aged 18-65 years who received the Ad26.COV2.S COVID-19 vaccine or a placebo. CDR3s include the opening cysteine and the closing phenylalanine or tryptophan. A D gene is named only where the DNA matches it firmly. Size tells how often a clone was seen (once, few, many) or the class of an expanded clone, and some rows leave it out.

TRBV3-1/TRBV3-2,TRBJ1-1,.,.,CASSRHDMNTEAFF,TGTGCCAGCAGCCGCCACGACATGAACACTGAAGCTTTCTTT
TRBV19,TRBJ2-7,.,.,CASSATRHHEQYF,TGTGCCAGTAGTGCGACTAGACACCACGAGCAGTACTTC
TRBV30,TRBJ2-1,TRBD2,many,CAWSVRRGTSGNNEQFF,TGTGCCTGGAGTGTACGAAGGGGGACTAGCGGGAACAATGAGCAGTTCTTC
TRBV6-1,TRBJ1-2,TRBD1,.,CASSGGQEPANYGYTF,TGTGCCAGCAGTGGAGGACAGGAACCAGCTAACTATGGCTACACCTTC
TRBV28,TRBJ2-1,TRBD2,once,CASSFPELRLAGASDDEQFF,TGTGCCAGCAGTTTCCCCGAACTGAGACTAGCGGGAGCTTCTGACGATGAGCAGTTCTTC
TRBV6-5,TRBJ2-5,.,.,CASSYSGQGHKETQYF,TGTGCCAGCAGTTACTCTGGGCAGGGGCATAAAGAGACCCAGTACTTC
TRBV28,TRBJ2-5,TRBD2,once,CASRLRTSPQETQYF,TGTGCCAGCAGACTGAGGACTAGCCCCCAAGAGACCCAGTACTTC
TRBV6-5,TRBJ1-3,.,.,CASSYGQSSGNTIYF,TGTGCCAGCAGTTACGGGCAGAGCTCTGGAAACACCATATATTTT
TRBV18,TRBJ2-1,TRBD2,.,CASSPPGLAGAIYEQFF,TGTGCCAGCTCACCCCCAGGACTAGCGGGAGCGATTTATGAGCAGTTCTTC
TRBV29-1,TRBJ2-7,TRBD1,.,CSVGRTGSYEQYF,TGCAGCGTTGGGAGGACAGGCTCCTACGAGCAGTACTTC
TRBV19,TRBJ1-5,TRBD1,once,CASRLQGSNQPQHF,TGTGCCAGTAGACTACAGGGGAGCAATCAGCCCCAGCATTTT
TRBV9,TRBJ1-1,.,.,CASSLTGTVTEAFF,TGTGCCAGCAGCTTGACCGGGACGGTCACTGAAGCTTTCTTT
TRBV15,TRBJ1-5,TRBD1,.,CATSSGTGRTQPQHF,TGTGCCACCAGCAGCGGGACAGGGAGGACTCAGCCCCAGCATTTT
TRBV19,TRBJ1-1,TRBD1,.,CASSIGRGLVTEAFF,TGTGCCAGTAGTATCGGCAGGGGGCTGGTTACTGAAGCTTTCTTT
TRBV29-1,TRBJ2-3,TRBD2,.,CSVPYSGSYEADTQYF,TGCAGCGTTCCTTACAGCGGGAGTTATGAGGCAGATACGCAGTATTTT
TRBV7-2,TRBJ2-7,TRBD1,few,CASSFRTGNSYEQYF,TGTGCCAGCAGCTTCCGGACAGGCAACTCCTACGAGCAGTACTTC
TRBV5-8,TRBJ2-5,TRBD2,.,CASSSWTSGIETQYF,TGTGCCAGCAGCTCTTGGACTAGCGGGATAGAGACCCAGTACTTC
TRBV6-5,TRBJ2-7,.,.,CASSNVARKTYEQYF,TGTGCCAGCAGCAACGTAGCCCGAAAGACCTACGAGCAGTACTTC
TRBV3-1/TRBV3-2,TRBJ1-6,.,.,CASSPFSTGRSPLHF,TGTGCCAGCAGCCCCTTCTCAACAGGGAGATCACCCCTCCACTTT
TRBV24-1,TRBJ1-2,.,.,CATSPGQLDVEGYTF,TGTGCCACCAGCCCAGGACAGTTAGATGTAGAAGGCTACACCTTC
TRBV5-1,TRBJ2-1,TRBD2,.,CASSGGFLAGPPISLYNEQFF,TGCGCCAGCAGCGGGGGCTTTCTAGCGGGACCGCCAATCTCCCTATACAATGAGCAGTTCTTC
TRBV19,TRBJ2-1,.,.,CASSISGLNEQFF,TGTGCCAGTAGTATATCCGGTCTCAATGAGCAGTTCTTC
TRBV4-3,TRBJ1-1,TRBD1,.,CASSQTGGLGEAFF,TGCGCCAGCAGCCAAACAGGGGGCTTAGGTGAAGCTTTCTTT
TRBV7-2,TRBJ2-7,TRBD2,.,CASSLGGTSIYEQYF,TGTGCCAGCAGCTTAGGTGGGACTAGTATCTACGAGCAGTACTTC
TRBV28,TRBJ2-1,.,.,CASSLPGGDYNEQFF,TGTGCCAGCAGTTTACCGGGCGGGGATTACAATGAGCAGTTCTTC
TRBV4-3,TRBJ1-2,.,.,CASSQDLGLGYTF,TGCGCCAGCAGCCAAGATTTGGGGCTCGGCTACACCTTC
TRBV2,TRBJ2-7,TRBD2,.,CASSEGLAGGGEQYF,TGTGCCAGCAGTGAGGGACTAGCGGGAGGAGGTGAGCAGTACTTC
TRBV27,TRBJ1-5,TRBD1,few,CASSLDRGNQPQHF,TGTGCCAGCAGTTTGGACAGGGGCAATCAGCCCCAGCATTTT
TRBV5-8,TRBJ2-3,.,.,CASRLGGFGTDTQYF,TGTGCCAGCAGACTGGGCGGGTTCGGCACAGATACGCAGTATTTT
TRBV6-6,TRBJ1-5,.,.,CASSLGGHSNQPQHF,TGTGCCAGCAGCCTGGGGGGGCATAGCAATCAGCCCCAGCATTTT
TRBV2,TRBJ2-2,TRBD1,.,CASSPGTANTGELFF,TGTGCCAGCAGTCCCGGGACAGCTAACACCGGGGAGCTGTTTTTT
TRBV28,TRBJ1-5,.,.,CASSVRGLNQPQHF,TGTGCCAGTTCAGTTAGGGGGTTGAATCAGCCCCAGCATTTT
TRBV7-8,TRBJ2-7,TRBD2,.,CASSPRTSGRFVYEQYF,TGTGCCAGCAGCCCTAGGACTAGCGGGAGGTTTGTTTACGAGCAGTACTTC
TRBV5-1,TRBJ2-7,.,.,CASTDGTTSTYEQYF,TGCGCCAGCACGGACGGGACGACTTCAACGTACGAGCAGTACTTC
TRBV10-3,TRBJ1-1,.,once,CAISEQDEAFF,TGTGCCATTTCGGAGCAGGATGAAGCTTTCTTT
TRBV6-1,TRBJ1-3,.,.,CASSGASHYSGNTIYF,TGTGCCAGCAGTGGGGCCAGCCACTACTCTGGAAACACCATATATTTT
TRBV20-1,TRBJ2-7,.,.,CSARGTYEQYF,TGCAGTGCTAGAGGGACCTACGAGCAGTACTTC
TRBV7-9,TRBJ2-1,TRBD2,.,CASSLSGASGSSYNEQFF,TGTGCCAGCAGCTTAAGTGGGGCTAGCGGGAGTAGCTACAATGAGCAGTTCTTC
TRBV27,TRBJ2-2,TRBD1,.,CASSRRQGALTGELFF,TGTGCCAGCAGTCGACGACAGGGGGCTCTCACCGGGGAGCTGTTTTTT
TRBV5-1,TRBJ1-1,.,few,CASSGGESEAFF,TGCGCCAGCAGCGGGGGCGAGTCTGAAGCTTTCTTT